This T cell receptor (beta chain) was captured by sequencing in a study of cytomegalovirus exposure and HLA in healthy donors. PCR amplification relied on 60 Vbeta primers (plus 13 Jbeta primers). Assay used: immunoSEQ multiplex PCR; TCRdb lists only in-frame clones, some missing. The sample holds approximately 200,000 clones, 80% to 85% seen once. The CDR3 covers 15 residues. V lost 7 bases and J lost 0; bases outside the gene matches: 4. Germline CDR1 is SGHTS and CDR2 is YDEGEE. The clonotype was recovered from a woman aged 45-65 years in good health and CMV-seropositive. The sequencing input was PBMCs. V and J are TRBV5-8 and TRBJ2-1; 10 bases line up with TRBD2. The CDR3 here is CASGAGGYSYNEQFF. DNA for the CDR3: TGTGCCAGCGGAGCGGGGGGGTACTCCTACAATGAGCAGTTCTTC.